These 26 T cell receptor beta chains came from one sample sequenced in a study of control samples from healthy donors and cancer patients. Profiled with immunoSEQ multiplex PCR; TCRdb holds only in-frame clones, not every one. Found here are 90,000 to 150,000 clones, about 90% of them singletons; the top ten hold roughly 43%. Sequenced input: blood. These receptors all come from a man in his fifties or sixties in good health.

This chain uses TRBV19 with TRBJ1-1; D unresolved. Trimming left V 1 base short and J 3 bases short, with 15 bases between. CDR1 is LNHDA and CDR2 is SQIVND in the germline V gene (reference sequence). The CDR3 is 16 residues long. The CDR3 protein is CASSIGRIDLDTEAFF. DNA for the CDR3: TGTGCCAGTAGTATAGGCAGGATCGATCTGGACACTGAAGCTTTCTTT.

As to this clone: Other DNA sequences in this specimen translate into the identical CDR3. V usage is TRBV27 and J usage is TRBJ2-7; 11 bases agree with TRBD1. Germline CDR1 MNHEY, CDR2 SMNVEV (reference sequence). The V and J ends lost 4 bases and 1 base, in that order; junction bases with no gene match: 0. This CDR3 is built from 14 residues. The CDR3 nucleotides read TGTGCCAGCAGTTGGGACAGGGGGTCCTACGAGCAGTACTTC. It yields the protein CASSWDRGSYEQYF.

The chain recombines TRBV10-3 with TRBJ2-5; TRBD2 is a possible D gene (7 bases). V dropped 5 bases and J dropped 2 bases, with 15 bases sitting between them. CDR1 ENHRY and CDR2 SYGVKD come from the germline V gene. The CDR3 totals 15 residues. The CDR3 protein is CAISYSGGLQETQYF. CDR3 bases: TGTGCCATCAGTTACTCGGGGGGCCTTCAAGAGACCCAGTACTTC.

This clone was picked up a small number of times. The chain recombines TRBV5-8 with TRBJ1-2; possible D gene TRBD1, 5 bases. V lost 4 bases to trimming and J lost 8 bases, with 18 bases between them. Germline CDR1 SGHTS, CDR2 YDEGEE. This CDR3 comprises 14 residues. This CDR3 reads CASSAGLFLGGYTF. In nucleotides, the CDR3 is TGTGCCAGCAGCGCGGGACTTTTCCTGGGCGGCTACACCTTC. Filled out from reference TRBV5-8 and TRBJ1-2, the complete variable domain reads EAGVTQSPTHLIKTRGQQATLRCSPISGHTSVYWYQQALGLGLQFLLWYDEGEERNRGNFPPRFSGRQFPNYSSELNVNALELEDSALYLCASSAGLFLGGYTFGSGTRLTVV.

The V gene is TRBV10-1, the J gene TRBJ1-5; the D gene is possibly TRBD1 (5 bases). The CDR3 loop spans 17 amino acids. The V gene lost 0 bases and the J gene lost 7 bases, with 19 bases spanning the gap. The germline V gene encodes CDR1 WNHNN and CDR2 SYGVQD (reference sequence). The CDR3 sequence is CASSESRCQGVGQPQHF. DNA for the CDR3: TGCGCCAGCAGTGAGTCGAGGTGCCAGGGAGTAGGGCAGCCCCAGCATTTT.

The rearrangement uses TRBV3-1 (or the pseudogene TRBV3-2) and TRBJ2-5, with 7 nucleotides matching TRBD2. Germline loops: CDR1 LGHDT, CDR2 YNNKEL (reference sequence). The CDR3 consists of 13 residues. J lost 7 bases, V lost 4 bases, and 6 bases had no gene match. The CDR3 bases are TGTGCCAGCAGCCGCACTAGCGAAGGGACCCAGTACTTC. Its translation: CASSRTSEGTQYF.

The rearrangement joins TRBV6-6 to TRBJ1-5; 10 bases align to TRBD1. CDR1 and CDR2 from the germline V gene are MNHNY and SVGAGI (reference sequence). The ends lost 5 bases at V and 5 bases at J; junction bases unmatched: 12. There are 17 residues in the CDR3. The CDR3 region is CASSPTGGDRGHQPQHF. CDR3 sequence (DNA): TGTGCCAGCAGTCCTACCGGGGGGGACAGGGGTCATCAGCCCCAGCATTTT.

V usage is TRBV3-1 (or the pseudogene TRBV3-2) and J usage is TRBJ1-6, with D maybe TRBD1 (5 bases). Deletions cut 4 bases from V and 10 bases from J, with 20 bases between. CDR3 length: 16 amino acids. Germline loops: CDR1 LGHDT, CDR2 YNNKEL (reference sequence). The CDR3 sequence is CASSPLKRGRGSPLHF. DNA of the CDR3: TGTGCCAGCAGCCCTCTTAAGCGGGGTAGGGGCTCACCCCTCCACTTT.

The chain couples TRBV12-3 or TRBV12-4 to TRBJ1-5, with D unresolved. The CDR3 runs to 12 residues. Deletions cut 3 bases from V and 6 bases from J, with 6 bases between. CDR3 nucleotides: TGTGCCAGCAGTTTTTCGGGTCAGCCCCAGCATTTT. Translated: CASSFSGQPQHF.

The chain joins TRBV20-1 to TRBJ1-2; D gene unclear. Trimming pared 2 bases from V and 5 bases from J, leaving 6 bases between. The CDR3 length is 11 residues. Germline CDR1 reads DFQATT; CDR2 reads SNEGSKA (reference sequence). The CDR3, as DNA: TGCAGTGCTAGACGGGGTTATGGCTACACCTTC. This gives the protein CSARRGYGYTF.

The chain is built from TRBV5-1 and TRBJ2-2; D perhaps matches TRBD1 (6 bases). The CDR3 runs 15 residues. Per the germline V gene, CDR1 is SGHRS and CDR2 is YFSETQ. The V and J ends lost 3 bases and 1 base respectively, with 10 bases between them. Here the CDR3 reads CASSWGHLNTGELFF. The CDR3 nucleotides are TGCGCCAGCAGCTGGGGACACTTGAACACCGGGGAGCTGTTTTTT. The full variable domain, its missing parts supplied by reference TRBV5-1 and TRBJ2-2, is KAGVTQTPRYLIKTRGQQVTLSCSPISGHRSVSWYQQTPGQGLQFLFEYFSETQRNKGNFPGRFSGRQFSNSRSEMNVSTLELGDSALYLCASSWGHLNTGELFFGEGSRLTVL.

This chain uses TRBV27 with TRBJ1-3, with unresolved D. CDR3 length equals 15 residues. V lost 4 bases, J lost 2 bases, and 12 bases lay in between. Per the germline V gene, CDR1 is MNHEY and CDR2 is SMNVEV (reference sequence). The CDR3 DNA is TGTGCCAGCAGTTCGTCATCAATTGCTGGAAACACCATATATTTT. As protein: CASSSSSIAGNTIYF.

The rearrangement uses TRBV30 and TRBJ2-6; D is possibly TRBD1 or TRBD2 (5 bases each). The CDR3 is made up of 15 amino acids. CDR1 and CDR2 from the germline V gene are GTSNPN and SVGIG (reference sequence). The germline V and J ends were trimmed by 3 bases and 0 bases, with 9 bases remaining between them. CDR3 in DNA: TGTGCCTGGAGCGAGGGGAGCTCTGGGGCCAACGTCCTGACTTTC. Amino acids: CAWSEGSSGANVLTF.

The genes are TRBV7-2 and TRBJ2-3; tentatively, D is TRBD2 (6 bases). The CDR3 is made up of 15 amino acids. V dropped 2 bases and J dropped 6 bases, with 15 bases sitting between them. Looked up from germline, CDR1 is SGHTA and CDR2 is FQGNSA. The CDR3, as DNA: TGTGCCAGCAGCTTAATCGCGACTAGTCGGGATACGCAGTATTTT. Translated: CASSLIATSRDTQYF.

The chain links TRBV6-5 to TRBJ1-1; no definite D call. The CDR3 is made up of 10 amino acids. In germline, CDR1 is MNHEY, CDR2 SVGAGI. Deletions cut 8 bases from V and 10 bases from J, with 11 bases between. CDR3 loop: CASRSAGAFF. CDR3 in DNA: TGTGCCAGCCGGAGCGCTGGAGCTTTCTTT.

This clone showed up just a few times. V usage is TRBV4-1 and J usage is TRBJ1-2, with D uncertain. Per germline, CDR1 MGHRA and CDR2 YSYEKL. The V end lost 0 bases, the J end lost 4 bases, and 3 bases lay between the germline ends. This CDR3 is built from 12 residues. The CDR3 nucleotides are TGCGCCAGCAGCCAAGACAGCTATGGCTACACCTTC. Residues: CASSQDSYGYTF.

This sequence joins TRBV15 and TRBJ2-5; D gene uncertain. The CDR3 covers 16 residues. V was shortened by 0 bases and J by 2 bases, with 13 bases between the two germline ends. The germline CDR1 and CDR2 sequences are LNHNV and YYDKDF (reference sequence). This chain's CDR3 is CATSRDTVRIQETQYF. The CDR3 nucleotides read TGTGCCACCAGCAGAGATACGGTTCGGATACAAGAGACCCAGTACTTC.

The rearrangement links TRBV2 to TRBJ2-7, with a tentative D call TRBD1 (6 bases). V lost 6 bases, J lost 4 bases, and 7 bases lay in between. Germline CDR1 is SNHLY and CDR2 is FYNNEI. The CDR3 extends over 11 amino acids. DNA of the CDR3: TGTGCCAGCAGACAGGGATACGAGCAGTACTTC. This gives the protein CASRQGYEQYF. Using reference TRBV2 and TRBJ2-7 for the parts outside the CDR3, the full variable domain is EPEVTQTPSHQVTQMGQEVILRCVPISNHLYFYWYRQILGQKVEFLVSFYNNEISEKSEIFDDQFSVERPDGSNFTLKIRSTKLEDSAMYFCASRQGYEQYFGPGTRLTVT.

J is TRBJ2-7 and V is TRBV12-3 or TRBV12-4; a possible D gene is TRBD2 (5 bases). Trimming stripped 2 bases from V and 7 bases from J, with 12 bases between. The CDR3 runs to 13 residues. This CDR3 is CASSLTPRREQYF. The CDR3 bases are TGTGCCAGCAGTTTAACCCCCAGGAGGGAGCAGTACTTC.

The V gene is TRBV5-1, the J gene TRBJ2-1; D gene uncertain. Trimming stripped 0 bases from V and 6 bases from J, with 13 bases between. Germline values: CDR1 SGHRS, CDR2 YFSETQ. This CDR3 spans 15 amino acids. The chain's CDR3 is CASSLVSGVSNEQFF. The CDR3 region has the DNA TGCGCCAGCAGCTTGGTATCCGGAGTAAGCAATGAGCAGTTCTTC. Looking up the rest from reference TRBV5-1 and TRBJ2-1 gives the full variable domain: KAGVTQTPRYLIKTRGQQVTLSCSPISGHRSVSWYQQTPGQGLQFLFEYFSETQRNKGNFPGRFSGRQFSNSRSEMNVSTLELGDSALYLCASSLVSGVSNEQFFGPGTRLTVL.

V and J are TRBV2 and TRBJ2-4; 12 bases agree with TRBD1. This CDR3 contains 18 residues. Per germline, CDR1 SNHLY and CDR2 FYNNEI. J lost 1 base, V lost 3 bases, and 7 bases had no gene match. CDR3 in DNA: TGTGCCAGCAGTGACCCGGGACAGGGGGCGCAGGCCAAAAACATTCAGTACTTC. Amino acid sequence: CASSDPGQGAQAKNIQYF.

The rearrangement joins TRBV6-6 to TRBJ1-6, with D maybe TRBD1 (6 bases). The germline V gene encodes CDR1 MNHNY and CDR2 SVGAGI (reference sequence). The CDR3 has 13 residues. V was shortened by 7 bases and J by 10 bases, with 14 bases between the two germline ends. The CDR3 DNA sequence: TGTGCCAGCACCATAAGGACAGAATCACCCCTCCACTTT. Protein product: CASTIRTESPLHF.

The gene calls are TRBV9 and TRBJ2-5; D is possibly TRBD1 or TRBD2 (6 bases each). V lost 0 bases, J lost 4 bases, and 16 bases lay in between. The CDR3 has 16 residues. The germline V gene has CDR1 SGDLS and CDR2 YYNGEE. The CDR3 protein is CASSVAIGGRGETQYF. The CDR3 DNA sequence: TGTGCCAGCAGCGTAGCTATAGGGGGGCGGGGAGAGACCCAGTACTTC. The whole variable domain, filled in from reference TRBV9 and TRBJ2-5, reads DSGVTQTPKHLITATGQRVTLRCSPRSGDLSVYWYQQSLDQGLQFLIQYYNGEERAKGNILERFSAQQFPDLHSELNLSSLELGDSALYFCASSVAIGGRGETQYFGPGTRLLVL.

This rearrangement joins TRBV6-1 to TRBJ1-1, with TRBD1 identical over 7 bases. Germline V CDR1 and CDR2: MNHNS, SASEGT. This CDR3 comprises 13 residues. V was clipped by 3 bases and J by 6 bases; unmatched bases: 4. The CDR3 sequence is CASSDGRGAEAFF. CDR3 bases: TGTGCCAGCAGTGATGGCAGGGGGGCTGAAGCTTTCTTT.

The V gene is TRBV9, the J gene TRBJ2-2; TRBD1 might be the D (5 bases). The CDR3 totals 13 residues. V was pared by 3 bases and J by 5 bases, with 8 bases between. Germline-derived CDR1 and CDR2 are SGDLS and YYNGEE. CDR3 coding DNA: TGTGCCAGCAGCGCCTACAGGACCGGGGAGCTGTTTTTT. Its protein is CASSAYRTGELFF. The whole variable domain, remainder taken from reference TRBV9 and TRBJ2-2, is DSGVTQTPKHLITATGQRVTLRCSPRSGDLSVYWYQQSLDQGLQFLIQYYNGEERAKGNILERFSAQQFPDLHSELNLSSLELGDSALYFCASSAYRTGELFFGEGSRLTVL.

The V call is TRBV7-8, the J call TRBJ2-1, with 7 bases identical to TRBD1. Germline V gene sequence: CDR1 SGHVS, CDR2 FQNEAQ. The CDR3 has 16 amino acids. J gave up 5 bases and V 7 bases, and 14 bases lay outside the gene matches. Here the CDR3 reads CASTRGQSWVDNEQFF. CDR3 sequence (DNA): TGTGCCAGCACCCGGGGACAGAGCTGGGTTGACAATGAGCAGTTCTTC.